This T cell receptor beta chain comes out of a study of blood T cell repertoires in COVID-19. Recovered participants had two consecutive negative NP/OP PCR tests, healthcare professional clearance, or symptom resolution. Trimming took 5 bases from V and 0 from J, leaving 14 bases between them. The CDR3 sequence is 16 residues long. The V gene's germline CDR1 is MNHEY and CDR2 SMNVEV (reference sequence). TCRdb keeps only in-frame clones here, not all; method: immunoSEQ multiplex PCR. Of approximately 200,000 clones in the sample, roughly 87% are singletons; the top ten hold around 2%. This receptor was identified in a young woman who had recovered from COVID-19. The V call is TRBV27, the J call TRBJ1-5; D ambiguous. Sequencing was performed on PBMCs or T cells enriched from blood (not recorded which). The CDR3 DNA reads TGTGCCAGCAGTCCGCAAGCGCCCTCTAGCAATCAGCCCCAGCATTTT. Protein: CASSPQAPSSNQPQHF.